This entry lists 23 T cell receptor beta chains sequenced from one sample in a study of blood T cells in healthy people across ages. Sample-barcoded 5' priming and a J-beta primer mix drove a second PCR of about 6 to 12 cycles. TCRdb passed the 5' RACE reads through MiXCR, listing each CDR3 protein once. The data hold some 1.7 million distinct CDR3 sequences, with about 28% observed a single time. Sequenced: blood. The origin of the receptors is a woman in her 30s in good health.

In its sample, this clonotype was seen once. The rearrangement links TRBV2 to TRBJ1-2; D is uncertain. The CDR3 runs to 10 residues. Between the trimmed V and J ends, which lost 4 bases and 7 bases, there was a span of 4 bases. The germline CDR1 and CDR2 sequences are SNHLY and FYNNEI. CDR3 nucleotide sequence: TGTGCCAGCAGTGCCCCTGGCTACACCTTC. Protein: CASSAPGYTF.

Remarks on this clonotype: Mismatch with germline at one junction end may stem from a read error. This chain links TRBV20-1 with TRBJ2-3; D may be TRBD1 (5 bases). Per germline, CDR1 DFQATT and CDR2 SNEGSKA (reference sequence). The CDR3 loop spans 15 amino acids. The CDR3 nucleotides are TGCAGTTTTGTGTCGGGTTTCGGCGGAACAGGTACGCAGTATTTT. Translating it yields CSFVSGFGGTGTQYF.

This clonotype was counted only a few times. The chain carries TRBV4-1 and TRBJ1-5, with 7 positions matching TRBD1. The junction had 6 bases not matched to a gene; V was cut back by 4 bases and J by 9 bases. This CDR3 has 13 residues. Germline assignment: CDR1 MGHRA and CDR2 YSYEKL. CDR3: CASSPRGGSPQHF. DNA of the CDR3: TGCGCCAGCAGCCCCAGGGGGGGATCGCCCCAGCATTTT.

This clonotype was recorded many times. The rearrangement links TRBV20-1 to TRBJ2-5, with unresolved D. V lost 6 bases and J lost 3, with 8 bases in between. CDR1 and CDR2 from the germline V gene are DFQATT and SNEGSKA (reference sequence). This CDR3 has 11 residues. In DNA form, the CDR3 reads TGCAGTGCCCAGCCAAAAGAGACCCAGTACTTC. It encodes CSAQPKETQYF.

The chain uses TRBV6-2 or TRBV6-3 and TRBJ2-1, with D perhaps matching TRBD2 (5 bases). V lost 6 bases, J lost 2 bases, and 17 bases lay in between. Germline V gives CDR1 MNHEY, CDR2 SVGEGT. The CDR3 loop spans 16 amino acids. CDR3 DNA sequence: TGTGCCAGCAGACCTCAGACGGGAAGGACCTACAATGAGCAGTTCTTC. Protein sequence: CASRPQTGRTYNEQFF.

The gene calls are TRBV9 and TRBJ2-5; 10 positions match TRBD2. Looked up from germline, CDR1 is SGDLS and CDR2 is YYNGEE. The CDR3 spans 19 residues. Unmatched junction bases numbered 13, after V lost 2 bases and J lost 0 bases. The CDR3 loop reads CASSVPIAGGDTYQETQYF. In DNA form, the CDR3 reads TGTGCCAGCAGCGTCCCTATAGCGGGGGGAGACACGTACCAAGAGACCCAGTACTTC.

The rearrangement uses TRBV12-5 and TRBJ2-2; 11 bases map to TRBD2. Trimming at V came to 7 bases and at J to 4 bases, leaving 8 bases not matched to a gene. This CDR3 contains 16 residues. From germline, CDR1 is LGHNT and CDR2 FRNRAP. In DNA form, the CDR3 reads TGTGCTAGTGCCTCCGCTAGCGGGGGGCCCACCGGGGAGCTGTTTTTT. It specifies CASASASGGPTGELFF.

This clonotype was detected a few times. V usage is TRBV7-2 and J usage is TRBJ2-3; possibly TRBD2 for D (5 bases). Trimming stripped 1 base from V and 0 bases from J, with 14 bases between. Germline V CDR1 and CDR2: SGHTA, FQGNSA. The CDR3 runs to 17 residues. The CDR3, as DNA: TGTACCAGCAGCTTAGTGCCCGGGAACCCAAGCACAGATACGCAGTATTTT. This translates into CTSSLVPGNPSTDTQYF. The full variable domain, with the rest looked up from reference TRBV7-2 and TRBJ2-3, is GAGVSQSPSNKVTEKGKDVELRCDPISGHTALYWYRQSLGQGLEFLIYFQGNSAPDKSGLPSDRFSAERTGGSVSTLTIQRTQQEDSAVYLCTSSLVPGNPSTDTQYFGPGTRLTVL.

Many counts were recorded for this clonotype. V gene TRBV7-2 combines with J gene TRBJ2-5; no reliable D call. Germline V gives CDR1 SGHTA, CDR2 FQGNSA. The CDR3 runs to 14 residues. Trimming removed 3 bases from V and 5 bases from J, with 13 bases in between. The chain's CDR3 is CASSFDGSVETQYF. DNA of the CDR3: TGTGCCAGCAGCTTCGACGGTTCGGTGGAGACCCAGTACTTC.

This clonotype has ten or more counts. The V and J genes are TRBV4-2 and TRBJ2-1; D unresolved. Per germline, CDR1 LGHNA and CDR2 YNFKEQ. The CDR3 is made up of 15 amino acids. V gave up 4 bases and J gave up 6 bases, with 16 bases separating them. In DNA, the CDR3 is TGTGCCAGCAGCCCAGACGAGAGTGCCGGCAATGAGCAGTTCTTC. Translating it yields CASSPDESAGNEQFF.

The table lists this clonotype with many counts. The chain has TRBV20-1 and TRBJ1-2; D possibly corresponds to TRBD1 (6 bases). The germline V gene encodes CDR1 DFQATT and CDR2 SNEGSKA (reference sequence). The V end was cut by 6 bases, the J end by 8 bases, with 19 bases between. This CDR3 is built from 13 residues. The CDR3 DNA is TGCAGTGCCAACCAGGCCAGGGGTGACGGCTACACCTTC. Amino acid sequence: CSANQARGDGYTF.

This clonotype was detected ten times or more. V is TRBV18 and J is TRBJ2-7, with D unclear. V was pared by 0 bases and J by 2 bases, with 5 bases between. Germline assignment: CDR1 KGHSH and CDR2 LQKENI. This CDR3 is built from 13 residues. CDR3 nucleotides: TGTGCCAGCTCACCACCGAGCGCCTACGAGCAGTACTTC. This sequence encodes CASSPPSAYEQYF.

This chain uses TRBV19 with TRBJ2-7; possibly TRBD1 or TRBD2 for D (5 bases each). CDR3 length equals 14 residues. Trimming stripped 3 bases from V and 0 bases from J, with 9 bases between. In germline, CDR1 is LNHDA, CDR2 SQIVND (reference sequence). The CDR3 bases are TGTGCCAGTAGTATGGACGGGACCTCCTACGAGCAGTACTTC. Its translation is CASSMDGTSYEQYF. The variable domain in full, completed from reference TRBV19 and TRBJ2-7, reads DGGITQSPKYLFRKEGQNVTLSCEQNLNHDAMYWYRQDPGQGLRLIYYSQIVNDFQKGDIAEGYSVSREKKESFPLTVTSAQKNPTAFYLCASSMDGTSYEQYFGPGTRLTVT.

A single count supports this clonotype. The V and J genes are TRBV20-1 and TRBJ2-3; D is possibly TRBD1 (6 bases). Trimming removed 6 bases at V and 4 bases at J, with 14 bases between. This CDR3 is 13 amino acids long. Germline values: CDR1 DFQATT, CDR2 SNEGSKA (reference sequence). The DNA for the CDR3 is TGCAGTGCCAGGGGAAGTTCCGCAGATACGCAGTATTTT. Protein sequence: CSARGSSADTQYF.

The chain has TRBV12-3 or TRBV12-4 and TRBJ1-2, with 7 bases identical to TRBD1. The CDR3 is 14 amino acids. The junction had 11 bases not matched to a gene; V was cut back by 5 bases and J by 8 bases. The CDR3 region is CASSTWDTGAGYTF. CDR3 nucleotide sequence: TGTGCCAGCAGTACCTGGGACACAGGGGCGGGCTACACCTTC.

The gene calls are TRBV6-2 or TRBV6-3 and TRBJ2-5, with D hard to call. The CDR3 spans 13 residues. V dropped 5 bases and J dropped 5 bases, with 12 bases sitting between them. Per the germline V gene, CDR1 is MNHEY and CDR2 is SVGEGT. CDR3 in amino acids: CASSVAMRETQYF. The CDR3 bases are TGTGCCAGCAGTGTCGCGATGCGGGAGACCCAGTACTTC.

This clonotype was seen once. The junction does not match germline at one end; this may be a read error. This chain links TRBV3-1 with TRBJ1-1; D ambiguous. Germline V gene data show CDR1 as LGHDT and CDR2 as YNNKEL (reference sequence). The CDR3 consists of 13 residues. CDR3 nucleotides: TGTGCCAGCAGCTCCGAAGTGAACATTGAAGCTTTCTTT. Amino acid sequence: CASSSEVNIEAFF.

This clonotype occurred a few times. V gene TRBV9 combines with J gene TRBJ1-1; D gene uncertain. V was clipped by 4 bases and J by 2 bases, with 12 bases between them. Per the germline V gene, CDR1 is SGDLS and CDR2 is YYNGEE. CDR3 length: 14 amino acids. CDR3 protein: CASSFSTENTEAFF. The CDR3 region has the DNA TGTGCCAGCAGCTTTTCGACGGAAAACACTGAAGCTTTCTTT.

The chain joins TRBV20-1 to TRBJ2-7; no clear D gene. CDR3 length equals 12 residues. V dropped 2 bases and J dropped 3 bases, with 8 bases sitting between them. Germline V gene lookup returns CDR1 DFQATT and CDR2 SNEGSKA (reference sequence). For the CDR3, the DNA is TGCAGTGCTAGAAGGAAGGACTACGAGCAGTACTTC. Protein sequence: CSARRKDYEQYF.

The rearrangement links TRBV18 to TRBJ2-1; 10 bases line up with TRBD1. The CDR3 is made up of 16 amino acids. With V trimmed by 5 bases and J by 9 bases, 13 bases remained unmatched. Germline V gene data show CDR1 as KGHSH and CDR2 as LQKENI. Here the CDR3 DNA reads TGTGCCAGCTCATCAGCCGGGACAGGGGCCTTTGGTGAGCAGTTCTTC. Its translation is CASSSAGTGAFGEQFF. The entire variable domain, with the rest obtained from reference TRBV18 and TRBJ2-1, is as follows: NAGVMQNPRHLVRRRGQEARLRCSPMKGHSHVYWYRQLPEEGLKFMVYLQKENIIDESGMPKERFSAEFPKEGPSILRIQQVVRGDSAAYFCASSSAGTGAFGEQFFGPGTRLTVL.

The V gene is TRBV7-9, the J gene TRBJ1-2, with D perhaps matching TRBD1 (5 bases). The CDR3 covers 15 residues. Trimming pared 1 base from V and 4 bases from J, leaving 13 bases between. Germline CDR1 and CDR2: SEHNR and FQNEAQ (reference sequence). CDR3 loop: CASSLGGIEGYGYTF. CDR3 sequence (DNA): TGTGCCAGCAGCTTAGGGGGGATAGAGGGCTATGGCTACACCTTC.

This clonotype has just a few counts. The chain carries TRBV29-1 and TRBJ2-1, with TRBD2 matching over 11 bases. V trimming: 1 base; J trimming: 9 bases; junction bases outside the gene matches: 5. In germline, CDR1 is SQVTM, CDR2 ANQGSEA. There are 14 residues in the CDR3. The CDR3 bases are TGCAGCGTTGAAGGGGTAGCGGGGGGGATTGAGCAGTTCTTC. Translating it yields CSVEGVAGGIEQFF.

This chain connects TRBV5-1 to TRBJ2-6; D is perhaps TRBD1 (7 bases). The V end lost 4 bases, the J end lost 2 bases, and 16 bases lay between the germline ends. The CDR3 runs 17 residues. Germline CDR1 and CDR2: SGHRS and YFSETQ. CDR3 residues: CASSNRQGGPGANVLTF. The CDR3 DNA reads as TGCGCCAGCAGCAACCGACAGGGAGGACCTGGGGCCAACGTCCTGACTTTC.